The 6 T cell receptor beta chains listed next were all sequenced from one sample in a study of blood T cell repertoires in COVID-19. Assay: immunoSEQ multiplex PCR; the TCRdb copy retains only in-frame clones and omits some. Of about 59,000 clones listed, over 75% are singletons. Sequences were obtained from peripheral blood. Every receptor here comes from a human donor in a cohort sampled during active COVID-19.

The chain employs TRBV12-3 or TRBV12-4 and TRBJ2-4; 7 nucleotides agree with TRBD1. V was clipped by 0 bases and J by 15 bases; unmatched bases: 5. This CDR3 region has 12 residues. The CDR3 bases are TGTGCCAGCAGTTTAGCAGGGGGCGAGGCGTACTTC. Its translation is CASSLAGGEAYF.

The chain employs TRBV7-8 and TRBJ2-1; 8 bases match TRBD1. The germline V gene encodes CDR1 SGHVS and CDR2 FQNEAQ. J lost 0 bases, V lost 4 bases, and 11 bases had no gene match. The CDR3 contains 18 residues. CDR3: CASSSVGLGTGSYNEQFF. Written as DNA, the CDR3 is TGTGCCAGCAGCTCGGTCGGTCTAGGGACAGGCTCCTACAATGAGCAGTTCTTC.

The chain recombines TRBV4-3 with TRBJ2-7; 7 bases agree with TRBD1. The CDR3 runs to 15 residues. Germline lookup yields CDR1 LGHNA and CDR2 YSLEER. J gave up 5 bases and V 0 bases, and 7 bases lay outside the gene matches. The CDR3 sequence is CASSQDLGGMDEQYF. CDR3 nucleotide sequence: TGCGCCAGCAGCCAAGACCTAGGGGGCATGGACGAGCAGTACTTC.

The chain uses TRBV21-1 and TRBJ2-2; the table's D gene call, TRBD2, was not cross checked with the DNA. TRBV21-1 is given as a pseudogene. The CDR3 runs to 18 residues. The CDR3 nucleotides read TGTGCCAGCAGGGTAGGACTAGCGGGAGGGCCGGGCACCGGGGAGCTGTTTTTT. It is translated as CASRVGLAGGPGTGELFF.

Details on this clone: Compared with germline, one end of the junction differs, possibly owing to a read error. The J gene is TRBJ2-1, the V gene TRBV7-2; D not resolved. The CDR3 length is 13 residues. Germline V lookup: CDR1 SGHTA, CDR2 FQGNSA. The CDR3 spells CVSSLVGYNEQFF. In nucleotides, the CDR3 is TGTGTCAGCAGCTTAGTCGGCTACAATGAGCAGTTCTTC.

The CDR3 region has the DNA TGCAGCGGTACCGACAGTCTTCAAGAGACCCAGTACTTC. Encoded protein: CSGTDSLQETQYF. J is TRBJ2-5 and V is TRBV29-1; a weak D match, TRBD1 (5 bases). The V end was cut by 7 bases, the J end by 2 bases, with 14 bases between. This CDR3 region has 13 residues. Germline assignment: CDR1 SQVTM and CDR2 ANQGSEA.